In its sample, the clone carrying this T cell receptor (beta chain) was seen many times. It was with previously described methods and listed TCR primers that bulk TCR libraries were made. Using its own MiXCR run on the PCR reads, TCRdb lists one record per CDR3 protein. This table holds tens of thousands of distinct CDR3 sequences, 15% to 20% found once. V was clipped by 11 bases and J by 3 bases; unmatched bases: 3. CDR3 length equals 11 residues. The germline V gene encodes CDR1 MNHNY and CDR2 SVGAGI (reference sequence). This sample is drawn from a study of molecular identifiers for immune sequencing clone quantification.

The sequencing sample was made of naive CD8+ T cells from blood, with Jurkat cell RNA spiked in. As to subset: FACS-sorted CD8+CD4-CCR7+CD45RA+ naive T cells. This sequence was found in a human donor in good health. Some libraries in this study had Jurkat cell RNA spiked in. The chain links TRBV6-6 to TRBJ1-2; 7 bases align to TRBD1. The CDR3 DNA follows: TGTGCCGTTACAGGGGACTATGGCTACACCTTC. Its protein product is CAVTGDYGYTF.